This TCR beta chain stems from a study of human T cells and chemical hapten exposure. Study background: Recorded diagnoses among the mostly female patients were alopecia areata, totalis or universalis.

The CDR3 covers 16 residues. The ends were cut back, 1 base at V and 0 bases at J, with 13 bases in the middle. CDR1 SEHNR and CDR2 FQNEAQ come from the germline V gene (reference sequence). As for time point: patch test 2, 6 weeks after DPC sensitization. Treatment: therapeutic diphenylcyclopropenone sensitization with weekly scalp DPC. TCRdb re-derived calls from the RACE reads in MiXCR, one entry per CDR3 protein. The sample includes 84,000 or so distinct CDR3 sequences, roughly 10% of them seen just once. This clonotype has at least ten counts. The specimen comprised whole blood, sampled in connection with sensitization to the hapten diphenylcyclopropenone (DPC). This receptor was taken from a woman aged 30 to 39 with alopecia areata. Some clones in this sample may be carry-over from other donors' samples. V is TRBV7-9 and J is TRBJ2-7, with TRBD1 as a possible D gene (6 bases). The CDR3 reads CASSLGAGQSSYEQYF. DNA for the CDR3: TGTGCCAGCAGCTTAGGTGCAGGACAGAGCTCCTACGAGCAGTACTTC.